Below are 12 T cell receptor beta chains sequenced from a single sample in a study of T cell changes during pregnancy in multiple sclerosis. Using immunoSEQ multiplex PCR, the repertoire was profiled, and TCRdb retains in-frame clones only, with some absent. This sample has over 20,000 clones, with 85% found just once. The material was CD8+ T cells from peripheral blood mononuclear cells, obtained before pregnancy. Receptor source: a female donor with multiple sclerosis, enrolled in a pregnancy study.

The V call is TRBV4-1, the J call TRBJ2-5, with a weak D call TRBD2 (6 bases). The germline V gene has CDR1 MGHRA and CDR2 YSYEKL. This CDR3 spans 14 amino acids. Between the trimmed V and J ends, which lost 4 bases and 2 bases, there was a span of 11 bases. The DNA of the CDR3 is TGCGCCAGCAGCCGGACGGGACTGCAAGAGACCCAGTACTTC. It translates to CASSRTGLQETQYF.

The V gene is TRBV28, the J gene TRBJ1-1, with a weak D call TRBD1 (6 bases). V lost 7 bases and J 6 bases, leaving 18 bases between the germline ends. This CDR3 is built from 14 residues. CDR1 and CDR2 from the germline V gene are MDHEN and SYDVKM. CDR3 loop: CASTWGPTRPEAFF. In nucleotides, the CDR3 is TGTGCCAGCACCTGGGGGCCCACGAGACCTGAAGCTTTCTTT.

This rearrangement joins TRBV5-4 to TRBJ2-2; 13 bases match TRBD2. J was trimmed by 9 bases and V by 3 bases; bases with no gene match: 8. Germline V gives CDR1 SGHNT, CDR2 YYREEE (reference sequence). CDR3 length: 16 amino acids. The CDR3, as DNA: TGTGCCAGCAGCTATTCGACTAGCGGGAGGTTAAGGGAGCTGTTTTTT. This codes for CASSYSTSGRLRELFF.

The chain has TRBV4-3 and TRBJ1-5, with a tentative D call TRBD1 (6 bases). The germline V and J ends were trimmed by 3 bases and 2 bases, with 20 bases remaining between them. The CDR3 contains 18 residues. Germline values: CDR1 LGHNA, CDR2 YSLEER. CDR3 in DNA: TGCGCCAGCAGCCAGTCTCCTAGGGGGGGGGCTGGCAATCAGCCCCAGCATTTT. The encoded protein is CASSQSPRGGAGNQPQHF.

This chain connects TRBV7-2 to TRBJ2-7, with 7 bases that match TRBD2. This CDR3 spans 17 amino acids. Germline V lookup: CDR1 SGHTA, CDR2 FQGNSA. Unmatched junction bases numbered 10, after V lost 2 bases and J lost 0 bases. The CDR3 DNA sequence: TGTGCCAGCAGCTTAAGGGAGGGGAAATACATCTCCTACGAGCAGTACTTC. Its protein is CASSLREGKYISYEQYF.

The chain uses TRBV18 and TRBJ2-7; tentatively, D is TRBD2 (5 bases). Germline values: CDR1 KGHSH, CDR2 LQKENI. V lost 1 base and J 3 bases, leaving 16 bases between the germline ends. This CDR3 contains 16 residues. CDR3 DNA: TGTGCCAGCTCACCACGGGGTCGAGGCGGGTACTACGAGCAGTACTTC. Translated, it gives CASSPRGRGGYYEQYF.

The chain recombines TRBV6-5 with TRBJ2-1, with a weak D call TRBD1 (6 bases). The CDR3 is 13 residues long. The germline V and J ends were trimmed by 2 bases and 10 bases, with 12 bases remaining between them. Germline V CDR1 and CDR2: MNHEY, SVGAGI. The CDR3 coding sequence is TGTGCCAGCAGTTACCTCGGACAGACGGAGCAGTTCTTC. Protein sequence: CASSYLGQTEQFF.

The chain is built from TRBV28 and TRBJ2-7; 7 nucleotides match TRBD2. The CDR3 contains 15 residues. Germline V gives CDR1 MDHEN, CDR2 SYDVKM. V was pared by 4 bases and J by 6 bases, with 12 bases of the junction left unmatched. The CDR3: CASSSPLAGVSEQYF. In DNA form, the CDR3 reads TGTGCCAGCAGTTCCCCCCTCGCGGGAGTTTCCGAGCAGTACTTC.

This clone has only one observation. The CDR3 DNA reads TGCGCCAGCAGCTTGAATTCCGGGGGGCCGAACTATGGCTACACCTTC. Protein sequence: CASSLNSGGPNYGYTF. The rearrangement uses TRBV5-1 and TRBJ1-2, with D maybe TRBD1 (6 bases). The ends were cut back, 1 base at V and 2 bases at J, with 15 bases in the middle. CDR3 length equals 16 residues. Germline loops: CDR1 SGHRS, CDR2 YFSETQ.

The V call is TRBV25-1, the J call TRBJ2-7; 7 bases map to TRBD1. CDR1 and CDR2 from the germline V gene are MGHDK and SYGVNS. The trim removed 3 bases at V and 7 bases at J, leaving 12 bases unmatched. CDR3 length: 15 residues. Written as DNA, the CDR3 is TGTGCCAGCAGTGACCTACAGGGGTCCTATGGGGAGCAGTACTTC. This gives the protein CASSDLQGSYGEQYF.

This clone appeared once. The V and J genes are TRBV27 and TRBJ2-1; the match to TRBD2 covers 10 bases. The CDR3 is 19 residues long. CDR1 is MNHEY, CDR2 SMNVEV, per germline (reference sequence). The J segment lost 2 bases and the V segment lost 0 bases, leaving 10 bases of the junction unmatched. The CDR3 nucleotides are TGTGCCAGCAGTTTATCCTTACGCGGACTAGCGGTGACCTACAATGAGCAGTTCTTC. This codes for CASSLSLRGLAVTYNEQFF.

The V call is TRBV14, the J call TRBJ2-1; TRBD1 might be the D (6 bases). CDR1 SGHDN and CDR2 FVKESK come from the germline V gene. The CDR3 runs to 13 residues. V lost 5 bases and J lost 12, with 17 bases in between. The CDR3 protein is CASSSETGRWQFF. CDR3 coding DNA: TGTGCCAGCAGCTCCGAGACAGGTCGATGGCAGTTCTTC.